Sequencing of this T cell receptor beta chain was carried out in a study of T-cell reconstitution after alpha-beta-depleted transplantation in children. V lost 0 bases and J lost 1; bases outside the gene matches: 6. The germline CDR1 and CDR2 sequences are SGHRS and YFSETQ. This CDR3 is built from 17 residues. Library preparation (for TCRbeta) was performed with unique molecular identifiers. TCRdb analysed the PCR reads with MiXCR anew, one entry per CDR3 protein. The sample consists of 450,000 to 600,000 distinct CDR3 sequences, 32% of them appearing once. The sequences come from PBMCs from the stem cell graft donor, collected from the stem cell graft. This receptor was obtained from a human donor who donated a stem cell graft to a child with aplastic anemia. The rearrangement links TRBV5-1 to TRBJ2-3; 9 bases are shared with TRBD1. The CDR3 loop is CASSLDGQGFGTDTQYF. The CDR3 nucleotides are TGCGCCAGCAGCTTGGACGGACAGGGGTTTGGCACAGATACGCAGTATTTT.